This T cell receptor (beta chain) was identified in a study of T cell repertoires in cytomegalovirus infection. TCRdb called the reads again in MiXCR, with one record for every CDR3 protein. The sample lists around 140,000 distinct CDR3 sequences; roughly a third were seen once. About this clonotype itself: The antigen is undetermined.

V was trimmed by 6 bases and J by 9 bases, leaving 21 bases between them. Germline V gene lookup returns CDR1 DFQATT and CDR2 SNEGSKA (reference sequence). The CDR3 length is 14 residues. This TCR was sampled from a human donor in good health (CMV status not recorded). Some clones in this sample may be carry-over from other donors' samples. The genes are TRBV20-1 and TRBJ2-1; tentatively, D is TRBD2 (5 bases). The specimen was CD8+ T cells from cultured PBMCs, collected from culture after CMV antigen stimulation. This CDR3 reads CSAQLVTGWGEQFF. The CDR3 DNA sequence: TGCAGTGCCCAACTAGTAACGGGGTGGGGTGAGCAGTTCTTC.